The following is a TCR beta chain sequence with its context. Its antigen specificity is not known. No base quality information exists; no much larger clone differs at one position. This specimen comes from a study of blood T cell repertoires in COVID-19 (dated by TCRdb to about 2020). Concerning the study at large: Samples from collaborators originated in the United States, Italy and Spain and spanned both the acute and convalescent phases of COVID-19. The material from the prospective study consisted of cDNA or gDNA derived from T cells, B-cell-depleted T cells, or PBMCs. The dataset comprised deeply sampled blood TCRbeta repertoires from subjects exposed to, actively infected with, or recovered from COVID-19. A freely available public database, intended as a resource for researchers studying the immune response to SARS-CoV-2, is where the repertoires were released. Samples were obtained from the ongoing ImmuneRACE study (first 160 participants) and from over 1,000 subjects provided by 6 global collaborators. Nearly every sample came with metadata listing a de-identified subject ID, COVID-19 status, age in years and sex. HLA class I and class II types, where available, came from metadata supplied by the sample provider rather than from assay-based typing.

General conclusions and limits of the study: Clinical and demographic metadata were provided uncurated, with the amount varying by source and participant.

As encoded in the germline V gene, CDR1 is MDHEN while CDR2 is SYDVKM. V and J are trimmed by 5 bases and 4 bases, and the gene matches miss 7 bases of the junction. Measured from the cysteine to the phenylalanine, the CDR3 is 16 residues long. Of all the DNA, just the CDR3 is kept, 48 bases in frame from base 1. Whole blood was collected in K2EDTA tubes by collaborating institutions according to the institutions' own protocols. For TCRbeta analysis, collaborators shipped samples in one of three forms: frozen whole blood, isolated PBMCs, or DNA extracted from either of those sample types. The immunoSEQ Assay, a bias-controlled multiplex PCR, was used to amplify TCRbeta CDR3 regions from genomic DNA. Processing in the source paper ran as follows. The number of nucleated cells in each sample was estimated from the amplification of reference gene primers within the assay. To quantify the absolute abundance of each unique TCRbeta CDR3 rearrangement, sequence reads were collapsed and filtered. Productive Simpson clonality was computed per sample as the square root of Simpson's diversity index over productive rearrangements. In its TCRdb copy, this immuneACCESS table keeps in-frame sequences only and misses some clones. Where compared with another copy, unresolved V genes explain less than half of these, and the others have no known cause. D and trimming come from the DNA, and the V and J calls and clone size come from that table. The sample table holds fewer than 200,000 clones, of which 85% were seen once. The top ten hold about 3.3% of the sample.

The rearrangement combines TRBV28 with TRBJ2-3, and 12 junctional nucleotides match TRBD1. This receptor was identified in a human donor with acute or convalescent COVID-19. The donor label of this sample is uncertain. What was sequenced was peripheral blood. For the CDR3, the sequence is CASSPPGQGASDTQYF. The DNA sequence is given as TGTGCCAGCAGTCCCCCGGGACAGGGGGCTTCAGATACGCAGTATTTT.